This TCR beta chain derives from a study of blood T cell repertoires in COVID-19. Study details: From the United States, Italy and Spain came samples of acute and convalescent COVID-19.

The data were produced by immunoSEQ multiplex PCR, yet TCRdb's version contains in-frame clones alone and is incomplete. This sample has roughly 260,000 clones, with approximately 86% found just once. In germline, CDR1 is DFQATT, CDR2 SNEGSKA (reference sequence). V was clipped by 3 bases and J by 7 bases, with 12 bases between them. The CDR3 is made up of 12 amino acids. The sequenced material came from peripheral blood. The source of this sequence is a man aged 40-55 years who had recovered from COVID-19. V usage is TRBV20-1 and J usage is TRBJ1-2, with D perhaps matching TRBD1 (5 bases). The CDR3 DNA is TGCAGTGCTAGTTTGGGGCAGGCTGGCTACACCTTC. Translation: CSASLGQAGYTF.